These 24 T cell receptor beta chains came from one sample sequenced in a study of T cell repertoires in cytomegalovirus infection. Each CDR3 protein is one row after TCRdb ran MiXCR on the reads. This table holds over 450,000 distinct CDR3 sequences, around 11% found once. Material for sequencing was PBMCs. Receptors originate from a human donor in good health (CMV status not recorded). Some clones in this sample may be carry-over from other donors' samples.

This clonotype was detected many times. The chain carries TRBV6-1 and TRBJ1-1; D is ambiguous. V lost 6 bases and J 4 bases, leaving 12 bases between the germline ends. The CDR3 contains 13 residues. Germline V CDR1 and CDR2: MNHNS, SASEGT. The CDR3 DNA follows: TGTGCCAGCAGGATTGACCTGAGCACTGAAGCTTTCTTT. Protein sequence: CASRIDLSTEAFF.

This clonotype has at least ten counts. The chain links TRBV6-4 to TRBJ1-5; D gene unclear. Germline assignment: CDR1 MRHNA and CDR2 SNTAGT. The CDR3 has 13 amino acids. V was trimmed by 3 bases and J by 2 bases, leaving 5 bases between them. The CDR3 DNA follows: TGTGCCAGCAGTGAAGCGGGCAATCAGCCCCAGCATTTT. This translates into CASSEAGNQPQHF.

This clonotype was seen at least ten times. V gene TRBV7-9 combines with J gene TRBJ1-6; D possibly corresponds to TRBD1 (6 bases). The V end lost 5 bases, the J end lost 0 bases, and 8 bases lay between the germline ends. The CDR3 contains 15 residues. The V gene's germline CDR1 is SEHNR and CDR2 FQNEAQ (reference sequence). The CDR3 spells CASSGQSSYNSPLHF. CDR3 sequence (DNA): TGTGCCAGCAGCGGACAGAGCTCCTATAATTCACCCCTCCACTTT.

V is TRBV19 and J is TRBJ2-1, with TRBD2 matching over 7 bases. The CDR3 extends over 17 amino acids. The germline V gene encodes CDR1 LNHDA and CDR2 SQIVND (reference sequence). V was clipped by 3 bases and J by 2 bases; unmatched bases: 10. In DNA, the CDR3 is TGTGCCAGTAGTATCTTTGGTGGGGCGGGGGCCTACAATGAGCAGTTCTTC. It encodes CASSIFGGAGAYNEQFF. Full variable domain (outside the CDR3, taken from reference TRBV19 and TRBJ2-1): DGGITQSPKYLFRKEGQNVTLSCEQNLNHDAMYWYRQDPGQGLRLIYYSQIVNDFQKGDIAEGYSVSREKKESFPLTVTSAQKNPTAFYLCASSIFGGAGAYNEQFFGPGTRLTVL.

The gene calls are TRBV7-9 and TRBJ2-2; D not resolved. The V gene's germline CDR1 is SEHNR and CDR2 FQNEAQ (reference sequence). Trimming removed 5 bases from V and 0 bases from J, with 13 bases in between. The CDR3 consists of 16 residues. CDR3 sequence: CASSPRSGSNTGELFF. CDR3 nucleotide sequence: TGTGCCAGCAGCCCCCGTAGTGGTTCGAACACCGGGGAGCTGTTTTTT. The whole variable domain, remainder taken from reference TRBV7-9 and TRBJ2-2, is DTGVSQNPRHKITKRGQNVTFRCDPISEHNRLYWYRQTLGQGPEFLTYFQNEAQLEKSRLLSDRFSAERPKGSFSTLEIQRTEQGDSAMYLCASSPRSGSNTGELFFGEGSRLTVL.

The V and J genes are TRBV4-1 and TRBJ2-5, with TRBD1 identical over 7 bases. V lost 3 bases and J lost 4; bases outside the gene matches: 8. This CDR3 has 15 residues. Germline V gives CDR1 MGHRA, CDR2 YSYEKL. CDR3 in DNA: TGCGCCAGCAGCCAGGGCTCGGGACAGCCAGAGACCCAGTACTTC. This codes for CASSQGSGQPETQYF.

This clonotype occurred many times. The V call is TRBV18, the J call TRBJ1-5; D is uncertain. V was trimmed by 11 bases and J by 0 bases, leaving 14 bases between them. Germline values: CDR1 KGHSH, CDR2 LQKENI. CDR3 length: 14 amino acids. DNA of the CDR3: TGTGCCTCCTCCATTGAGAGTAGCAATCAGCCCCAGCATTTT. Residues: CASSIESSNQPQHF.

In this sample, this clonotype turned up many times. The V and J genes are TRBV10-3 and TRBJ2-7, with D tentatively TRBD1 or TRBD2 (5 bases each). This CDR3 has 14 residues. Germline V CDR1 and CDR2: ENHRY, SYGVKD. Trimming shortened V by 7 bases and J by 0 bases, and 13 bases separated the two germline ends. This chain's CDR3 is CAITEGTSSYEQYF. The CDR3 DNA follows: TGTGCCATCACCGAGGGGACGTCCTCCTACGAGCAGTACTTC.

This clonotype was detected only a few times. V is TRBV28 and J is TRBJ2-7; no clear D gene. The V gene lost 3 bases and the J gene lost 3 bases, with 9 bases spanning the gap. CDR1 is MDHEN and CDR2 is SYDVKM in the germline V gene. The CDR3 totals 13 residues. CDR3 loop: CASSLWTGYEQYF. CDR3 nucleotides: TGTGCCAGCAGTTTGTGGACGGGCTACGAGCAGTACTTC.

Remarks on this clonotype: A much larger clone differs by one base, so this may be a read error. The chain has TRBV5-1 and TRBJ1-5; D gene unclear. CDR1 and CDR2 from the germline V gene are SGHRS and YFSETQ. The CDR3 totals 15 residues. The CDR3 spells CATSPADGANQPQHF. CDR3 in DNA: TGCGCCACCAGCCCGGCGGACGGAGCGAATCAGCCCCAGCATTTT.

The CDR3 region is CSASRDLAALESDTQYF. In nucleotides, the CDR3 is TGCAGTGCTTCGAGGGATCTAGCGGCCTTGGAGTCCGATACGCAGTATTTT. V usage is TRBV20-1 and J usage is TRBJ2-3; 7 positions match TRBD2. The CDR3 runs to 17 residues. V lost 5 bases, J lost 6 bases, and 20 bases stayed unmatched. Germline values: CDR1 DFQATT, CDR2 SNEGSKA (reference sequence).

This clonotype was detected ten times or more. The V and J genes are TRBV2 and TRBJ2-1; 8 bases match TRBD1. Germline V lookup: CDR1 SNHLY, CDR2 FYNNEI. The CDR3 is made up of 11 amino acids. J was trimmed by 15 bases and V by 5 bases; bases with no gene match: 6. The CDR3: CASSQGQGRFF. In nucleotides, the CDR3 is TGTGCCAGCAGTCAAGGACAGGGCCGGTTCTTC.

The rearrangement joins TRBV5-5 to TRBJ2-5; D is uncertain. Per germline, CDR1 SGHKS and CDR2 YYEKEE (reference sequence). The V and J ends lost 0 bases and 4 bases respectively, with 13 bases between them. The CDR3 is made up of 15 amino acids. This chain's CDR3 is CASSLAGLLGETQYF. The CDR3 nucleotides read TGTGCCAGCAGCTTGGCGGGCCTCTTGGGAGAGACCCAGTACTTC.

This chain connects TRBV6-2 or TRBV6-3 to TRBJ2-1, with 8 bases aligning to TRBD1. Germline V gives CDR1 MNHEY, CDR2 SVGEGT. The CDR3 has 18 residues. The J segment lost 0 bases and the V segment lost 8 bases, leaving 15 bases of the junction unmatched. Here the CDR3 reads CASVIGAGGLSSYNEQFF. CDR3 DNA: TGTGCCAGCGTCATAGGGGCAGGGGGCCTCAGCTCCTACAATGAGCAGTTCTTC.

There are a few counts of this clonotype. CDR3 sequence: CSARAPGRTLHEQFF. The CDR3 nucleotides are TGCAGTGCTAGAGCCCCAGGGAGGACCTTACATGAGCAGTTCTTC. The chain couples TRBV20-1 to TRBJ2-1, with TRBD2 as a possible D gene (6 bases). V shed 1 base and J shed 8 bases, with 18 bases lying between them. This CDR3 is 15 amino acids long. CDR1 and CDR2 from the germline V gene are DFQATT and SNEGSKA (reference sequence).

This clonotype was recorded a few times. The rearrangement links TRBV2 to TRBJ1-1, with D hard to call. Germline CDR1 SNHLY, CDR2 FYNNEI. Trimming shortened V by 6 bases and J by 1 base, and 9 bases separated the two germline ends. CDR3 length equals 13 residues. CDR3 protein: CASRKDGNTEAFF. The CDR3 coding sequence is TGTGCCAGCAGGAAAGACGGGAACACTGAAGCTTTCTTT.

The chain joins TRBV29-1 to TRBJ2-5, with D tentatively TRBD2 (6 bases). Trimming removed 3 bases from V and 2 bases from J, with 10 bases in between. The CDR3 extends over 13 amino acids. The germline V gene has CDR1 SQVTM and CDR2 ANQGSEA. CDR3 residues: CSVDIGGQETQYF. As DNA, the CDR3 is TGCAGCGTTGATATTGGGGGGCAAGAGACCCAGTACTTC. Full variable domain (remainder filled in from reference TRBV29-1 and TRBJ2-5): SAVISQKPSRDICQRGTSLTIQCQVDSQVTMMFWYRQQPGQSLTLIATANQGSEATYESGFVIDKFPISRPNLTFSTLTVSNMSPEDSSIYLCSVDIGGQETQYFGPGTRLLVL.

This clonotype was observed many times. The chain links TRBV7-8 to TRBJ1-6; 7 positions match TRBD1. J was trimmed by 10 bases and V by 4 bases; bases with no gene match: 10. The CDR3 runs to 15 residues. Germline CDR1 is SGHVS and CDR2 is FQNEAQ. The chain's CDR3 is CASSSVTGSGSPLHF. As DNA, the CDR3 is TGTGCCAGCAGCTCAGTGACAGGGTCAGGGTCACCCCTCCACTTT.

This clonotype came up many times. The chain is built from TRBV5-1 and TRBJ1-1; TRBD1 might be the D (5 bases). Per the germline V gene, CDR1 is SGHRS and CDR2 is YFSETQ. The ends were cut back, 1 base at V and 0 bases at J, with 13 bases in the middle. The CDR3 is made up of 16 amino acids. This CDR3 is CASSLSGARMNTEAFF. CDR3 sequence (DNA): TGCGCCAGCAGCTTGTCTGGGGCCCGGATGAACACTGAAGCTTTCTTT.

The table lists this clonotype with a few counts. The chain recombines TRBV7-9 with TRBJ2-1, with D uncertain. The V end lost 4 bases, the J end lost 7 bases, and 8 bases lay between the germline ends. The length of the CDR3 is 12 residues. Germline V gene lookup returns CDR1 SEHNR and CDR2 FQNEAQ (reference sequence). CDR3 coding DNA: TGTGCCAGCAGCTCCAATAGGAATGAGCAGTTCTTC. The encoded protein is CASSSNRNEQFF.

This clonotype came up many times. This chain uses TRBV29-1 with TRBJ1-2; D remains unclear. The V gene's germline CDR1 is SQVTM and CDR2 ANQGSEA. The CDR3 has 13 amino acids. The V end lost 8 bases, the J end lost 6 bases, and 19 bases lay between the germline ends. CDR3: CSYSRTDTDGYTF. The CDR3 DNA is TGCAGCTATTCCCGGACCGATACGGATGGCTACACCTTC.

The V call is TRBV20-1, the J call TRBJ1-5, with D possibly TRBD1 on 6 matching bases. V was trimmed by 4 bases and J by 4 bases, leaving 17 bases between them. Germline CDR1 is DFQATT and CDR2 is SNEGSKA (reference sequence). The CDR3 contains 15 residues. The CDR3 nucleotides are TGCAGTGCTACCTTGACAGGTCTGAGGAATCAGCCCCAGCATTTT. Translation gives CSATLTGLRNQPQHF.

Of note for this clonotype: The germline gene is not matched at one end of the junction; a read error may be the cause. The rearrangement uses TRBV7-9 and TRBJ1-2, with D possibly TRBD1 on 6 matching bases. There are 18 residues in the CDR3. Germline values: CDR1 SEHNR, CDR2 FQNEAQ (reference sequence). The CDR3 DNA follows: TGTGTCAGCAGCTTAGAGGGCAGGGGCCTGGGTCTTGGCTATGGCTACACCTTC. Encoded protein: CVSSLEGRGLGLGYGYTF. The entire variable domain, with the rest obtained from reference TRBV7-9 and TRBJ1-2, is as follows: DTGVSQNPRHKITKRGQNVTFRCDPISEHNRLYWYRQTLGQGPEFLTYFQNEAQLEKSRLLSDRFSAERPKGSFSTLEIQRTEQGDSAMYLCVSSLEGRGLGLGYGYTFGSGTRLTVV.

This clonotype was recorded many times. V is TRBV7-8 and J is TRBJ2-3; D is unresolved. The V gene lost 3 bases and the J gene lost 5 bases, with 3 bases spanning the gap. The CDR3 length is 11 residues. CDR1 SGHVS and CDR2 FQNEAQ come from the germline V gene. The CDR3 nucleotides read TGTGCCAGCAGCTTGAGAGATACGCAGTATTTT. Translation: CASSLRDTQYF. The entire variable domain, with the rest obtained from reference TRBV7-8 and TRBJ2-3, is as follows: GAGVSQSPRYKVAKRGQDVALRCDPISGHVSLFWYQQALGQGPEFLTYFQNEAQLDKSGLPSDRFFAERPEGSVSTLKIQRTQQEDSAVYLCASSLRDTQYFGPGTRLTVL.